This TCR beta chain was recovered during a study of T-cell reconstitution after alpha-beta-depleted transplantation in children. Molecular barcoding with unique molecular identifiers was used for the TCRbeta library. TCRdb analysed the PCR reads with MiXCR anew, one entry per CDR3 protein. The repertoire consists of about 1,000,000 distinct CDR3 sequences, with roughly 29% occurring once and the leading ten covering approximately 30%. The germline CDR1 and CDR2 sequences are LGHNA and YSLEER. The trim removed 4 bases at V and 6 bases at J, leaving 12 bases unmatched. CDR3 length equals 16 residues. Concerning this clonotype itself: Its antigen remains unknown.

Broader study findings: Expanded clones from the graft, numbering several hundred, reportedly supplied alpha-beta T cells about two months after transplant. Some patients' high day-60 TCRbeta diversity was traced to surviving recipient T cells and thymic progenitors. From newly produced T cells came most of the T-cell counts and diversity one year after transplant.

The material was PBMCs, mostly from graft donor cells, obtained 360 days after TCRalphabeta/CD19-depleted stem cell transplant. The chain combines TRBV4-3 with TRBJ2-1; TRBD1 agrees at 7 bases. This clonotype was obtained from a boy younger than two who had a stem cell transplant for SCID, so the T cells may come from the graft donor. CDR3 residues: CASSRDGNRGGNEQFF. CDR3 in DNA: TGCGCCAGCAGCCGGGACGGGAACAGGGGTGGCAATGAGCAGTTCTTC.